This T cell receptor beta chain originates from a study of T cell changes during pregnancy in multiple sclerosis (dated by TCRdb to about 2019). About the full investigation: In women with multiple sclerosis, the researchers looked at how the T cell repertoire shifted as pregnancy progressed.

As to this clone: Its binding antigen is unknown. It has no much larger one-base neighbor in the sample; base qualities were not kept.

Receptor amplification or capture employed the immunoSEQ multiplex PCR assay. TCRdb took over this immuneACCESS table, retaining in-frame rearrangements with V and J assigned. Such tables are incomplete; in checked studies, under half of the missing clones stem from an unresolved V gene, and the remainder is unexplained. The sample profile shows just over 50,000 clones; over 80% of them were found once. Around 0.56% of the sample goes to the ten largest clones. V loses 0 bases of germline sequence and J loses 0 bases, and the interval between the two ends is 7 bases. CDR1 is given as KGHSH and CDR2 as LQKENI, both from the germline V gene. The CDR3 goes from the cysteine to the phenylalanine over 15 residues. The read is trimmed to its CDR3 DNA, 45 bases read in frame from base 1.

This chain is built from TRBV18 and TRBJ2-3; possibly the D gene is TRBD1, per 6 matching bases. The TCR comes from a female donor with multiple sclerosis, enrolled in a pregnancy study. Sample: CD4+ T cells from peripheral blood mononuclear cells, taken after pregnancy. The CDR3 region has the sequence CASSPPGHSTDTQYF. The bases are TGTGCCAGCTCACCACCGGGACATAGCACAGATACGCAGTATTTT.